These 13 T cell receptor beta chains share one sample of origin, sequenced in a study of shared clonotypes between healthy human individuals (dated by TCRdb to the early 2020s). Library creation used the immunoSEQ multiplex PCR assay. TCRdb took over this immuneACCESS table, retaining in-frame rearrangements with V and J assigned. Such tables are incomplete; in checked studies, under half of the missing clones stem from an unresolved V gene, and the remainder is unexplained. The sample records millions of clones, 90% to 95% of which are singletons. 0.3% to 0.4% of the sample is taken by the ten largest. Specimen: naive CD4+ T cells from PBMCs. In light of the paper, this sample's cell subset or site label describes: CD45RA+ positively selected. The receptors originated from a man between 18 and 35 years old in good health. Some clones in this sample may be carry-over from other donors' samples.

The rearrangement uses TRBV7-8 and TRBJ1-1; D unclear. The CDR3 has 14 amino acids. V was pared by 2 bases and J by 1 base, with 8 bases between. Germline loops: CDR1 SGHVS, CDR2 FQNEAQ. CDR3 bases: TGTGCCAGCAGCTTATTTCGGGGGAACACTGAAGCTTTCTTT. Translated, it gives CASSLFRGNTEAFF.

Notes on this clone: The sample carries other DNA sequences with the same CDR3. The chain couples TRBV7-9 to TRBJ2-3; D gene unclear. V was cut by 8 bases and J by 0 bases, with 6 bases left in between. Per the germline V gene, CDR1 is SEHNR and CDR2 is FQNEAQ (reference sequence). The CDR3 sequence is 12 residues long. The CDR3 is CASSISTDTQYF. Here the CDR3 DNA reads TGTGCCAGCTCTATAAGCACAGATACGCAGTATTTT.

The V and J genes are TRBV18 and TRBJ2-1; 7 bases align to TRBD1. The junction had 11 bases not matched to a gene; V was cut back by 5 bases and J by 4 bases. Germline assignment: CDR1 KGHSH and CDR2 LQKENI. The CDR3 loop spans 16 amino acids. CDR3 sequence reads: CASSRSTGQIYNEQFF. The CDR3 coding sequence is TGTGCCAGCTCAAGAAGTACGGGACAGATATACAATGAGCAGTTCTTC.

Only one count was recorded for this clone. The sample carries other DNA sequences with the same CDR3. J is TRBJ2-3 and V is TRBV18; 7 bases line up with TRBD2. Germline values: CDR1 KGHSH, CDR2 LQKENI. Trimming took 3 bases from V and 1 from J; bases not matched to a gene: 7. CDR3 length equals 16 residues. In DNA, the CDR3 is TGTGCCAGCTCACCGGCCCTCGCGGGGGGCACAGATACGCAGTATTTT. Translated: CASSPALAGGTDTQYF.

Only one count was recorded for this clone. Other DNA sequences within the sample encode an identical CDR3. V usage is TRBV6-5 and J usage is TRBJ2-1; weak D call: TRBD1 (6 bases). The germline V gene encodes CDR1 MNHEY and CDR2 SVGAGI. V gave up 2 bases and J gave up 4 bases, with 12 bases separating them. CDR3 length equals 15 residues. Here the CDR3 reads CASSYGADSYNEQFF. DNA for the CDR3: TGTGCCAGCAGTTACGGGGCGGACAGTTACAATGAGCAGTTCTTC.

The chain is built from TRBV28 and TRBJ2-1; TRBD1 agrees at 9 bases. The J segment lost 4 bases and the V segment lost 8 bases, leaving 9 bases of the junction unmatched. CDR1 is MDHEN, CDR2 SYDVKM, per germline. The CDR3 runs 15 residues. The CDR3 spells CASHPPGQGYNEQFF. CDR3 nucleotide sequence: TGTGCCAGCCACCCACCGGGACAGGGTTACAATGAGCAGTTCTTC.

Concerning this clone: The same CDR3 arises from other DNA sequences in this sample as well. CDR3 DNA: TGCGCCAGCAGCTTGGGCGGGTTTTACGAGCAGTACTTC. It encodes CASSLGGFYEQYF. The genes are TRBV5-1 and TRBJ2-7; weak D call: TRBD2 (5 bases). V lost 0 bases and J lost 4, with 8 bases in between. Germline V gene data show CDR1 as SGHRS and CDR2 as YFSETQ. This CDR3 is 13 amino acids long.

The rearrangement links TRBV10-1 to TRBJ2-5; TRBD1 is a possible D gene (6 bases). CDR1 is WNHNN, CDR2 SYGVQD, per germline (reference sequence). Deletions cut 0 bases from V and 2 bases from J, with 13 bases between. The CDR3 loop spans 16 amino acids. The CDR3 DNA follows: TGCGCCAGCAGTGAGTCCGGCAGGGGCGTACAAGAGACCCAGTACTTC. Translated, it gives CASSESGRGVQETQYF.

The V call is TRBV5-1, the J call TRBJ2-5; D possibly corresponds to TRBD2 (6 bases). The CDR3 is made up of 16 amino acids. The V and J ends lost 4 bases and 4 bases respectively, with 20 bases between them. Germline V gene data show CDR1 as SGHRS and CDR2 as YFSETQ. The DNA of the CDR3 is TGCGCCAGCAGCCCCGCCGGGAGAGGGCTAGGAGAGACCCAGTACTTC. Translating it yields CASSPAGRGLGETQYF.

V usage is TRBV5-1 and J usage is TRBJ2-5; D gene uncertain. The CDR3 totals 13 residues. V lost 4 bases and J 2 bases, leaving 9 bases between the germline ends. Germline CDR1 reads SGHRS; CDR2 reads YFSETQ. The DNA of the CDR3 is TGCGCCAGCAGCGCCTATGGACAAGAGACCCAGTACTTC. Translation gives CASSAYGQETQYF.

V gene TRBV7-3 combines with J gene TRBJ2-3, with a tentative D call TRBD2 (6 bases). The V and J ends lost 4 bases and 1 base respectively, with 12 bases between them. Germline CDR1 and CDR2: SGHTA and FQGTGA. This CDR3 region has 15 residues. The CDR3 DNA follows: TGTGCCAGCAGCTCCGAGGGGACTGGCACAGATACGCAGTATTTT. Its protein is CASSSEGTGTDTQYF.

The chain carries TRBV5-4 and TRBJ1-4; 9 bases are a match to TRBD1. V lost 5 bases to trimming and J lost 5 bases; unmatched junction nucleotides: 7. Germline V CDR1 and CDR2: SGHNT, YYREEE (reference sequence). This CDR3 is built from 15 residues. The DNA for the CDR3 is TGTGCCAGCAGTCGAAGACAGGGGGACAATGAAAAACTGTTTTTT. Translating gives CASSRRQGDNEKLFF.

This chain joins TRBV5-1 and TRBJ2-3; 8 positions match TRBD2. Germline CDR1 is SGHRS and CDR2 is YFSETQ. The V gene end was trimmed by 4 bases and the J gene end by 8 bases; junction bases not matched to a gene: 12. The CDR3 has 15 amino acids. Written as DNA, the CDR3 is TGCGCCAGCAGCCCTTCTAGCGGGCGTCGGGTTACGCAGTATTTT. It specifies CASSPSSGRRVTQYF.